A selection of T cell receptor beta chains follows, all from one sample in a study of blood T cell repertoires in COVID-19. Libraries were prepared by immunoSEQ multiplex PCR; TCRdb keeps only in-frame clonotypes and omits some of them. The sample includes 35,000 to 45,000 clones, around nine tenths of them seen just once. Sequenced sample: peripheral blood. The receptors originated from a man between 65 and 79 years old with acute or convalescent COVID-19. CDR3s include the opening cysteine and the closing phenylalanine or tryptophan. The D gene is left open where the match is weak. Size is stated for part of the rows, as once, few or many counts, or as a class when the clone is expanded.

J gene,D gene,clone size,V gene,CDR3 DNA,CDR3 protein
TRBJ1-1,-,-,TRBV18,TGTGCCAGCTCACCTCAGTCGTACACTGAAGCTTTCTTT,CASSPQSYTEAFF
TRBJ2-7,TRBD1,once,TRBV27,TGTGCCAGCAGTTTAAGTCGGACAGGGGGCTTCGACGAGCAGTACTTC,CASSLSRTGGFDEQYF
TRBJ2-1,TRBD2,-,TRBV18,TGTGCCAGCTCCCAAACTAGCGGAGAATACAATGAGCAGTTCTTC,CASSQTSGEYNEQFF
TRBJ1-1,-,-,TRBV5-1,TGCGCCAGCAGTTCACAGGGTTACACTGAAGCTTTCTTT,CASSSQGYTEAFF
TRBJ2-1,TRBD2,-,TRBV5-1,TGCGCCAGCAGCTTGCTAGCGGGAGAGGGAAATGAGCAGTTCTTC,CASSLLAGEGNEQFF
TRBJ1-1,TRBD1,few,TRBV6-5,TGTGCCAGCAGCACAGGGGGCATTTACACTGAAGCTTTCTTT,CASSTGGIYTEAFF
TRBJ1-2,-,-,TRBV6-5,TGTGCCAGCAGTCCCAGCCAGACAGATTATGGCTACACCTTC,CASSPSQTDYGYTF
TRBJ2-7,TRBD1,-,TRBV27,TGTGCCAGCAGTTCAGCACTGACAGGGGTCAACGAGCAGTACTTC,CASSSALTGVNEQYF
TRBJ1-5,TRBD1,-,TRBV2,TGTGCCAGCAGCGTAGACAGGGATCAGCCCCAGCATTTT,CASSVDRDQPQHF
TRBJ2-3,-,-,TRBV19,TGTGCCAGTAGTTCCTTGGCCCCCCCAGATACGCAGTATTTT,CASSSLAPPDTQYF
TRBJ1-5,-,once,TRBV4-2,TGTGCCAGCAGCCAAGGAGGGGGGGGCCAGCCCCAGCATTTT,CASSQGGGGQPQHF
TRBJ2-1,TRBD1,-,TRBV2,TGTGCCACCTATCGACAGGGGTCGGTCTATGAGCAGTTCTTC,CATYRQGSVYEQFF
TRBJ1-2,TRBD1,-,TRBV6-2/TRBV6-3,TGTGCCAGCAGTTACGGGACAGGGCCATCAGATGGCTACACCTTC,CASSYGTGPSDGYTF
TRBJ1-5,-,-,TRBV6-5,TGTGCCAGCAAGGGACTCCTACCCAATCAGCCCCAGCATTTT,CASKGLLPNQPQHF
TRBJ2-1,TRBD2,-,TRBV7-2,TGTGCCAGCAGCTCCACAGGACTAGCTGGGTTTCAGCTCTTC,CASSSTGLAGFQLF
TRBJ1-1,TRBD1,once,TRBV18,TGTGCCAGCTCGACCGACAGGGGAGGTTCGGCAGCTTTCTTT,CASSTDRGGSAAFF
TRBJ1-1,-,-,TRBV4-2,TGTGCCAGCAGCCAAGATCCAGGGTTTAGCACTGAAGCTTTCTTT,CASSQDPGFSTEAFF
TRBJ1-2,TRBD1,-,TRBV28,TGTGCCAGCAGTTTATTGTTAGGGGGCGAAGATGGCTACACCTTC,CASSLLLGGEDGYTF
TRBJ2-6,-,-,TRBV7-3,TGTGCCAGCAGCGCGGGACAGAGCTCTGGGGCCAACGTCCTGACTTTC,CASSAGQSSGANVLTF
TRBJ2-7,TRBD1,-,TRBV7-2,TGTGCCAGCAGCGCCCGGACAGGGGAGAAGGGCTACGAGCAGTACTTC,CASSARTGEKGYEQYF
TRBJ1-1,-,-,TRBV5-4,TGTGCCAGCAGCCCAGCACAGGGTGGGAACACTGAAGCTTTCTTT,CASSPAQGGNTEAFF
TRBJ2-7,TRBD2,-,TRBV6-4,TGTGCCAGCAGTGAAGCCGGGACTAGCGGGAGCAACGAGCAGTACTTC,CASSEAGTSGSNEQYF